Listed below are T cell receptor beta chains from one sample, sequenced in a study of blood T cell repertoires in COVID-19. TCRdb keeps only in-frame clones here, not all; method: immunoSEQ multiplex PCR. This repertoire shows approximately 110,000 clones, more than 80% found once; its top ten account for 2.5% to 3.5%. Sequences were obtained from peripheral blood. Every receptor here comes from a woman aged 80 or over with COVID-19, enrolled during active disease. Both conserved end residues are part of each CDR3. The D gene is left open where the match is weak. Some rows have no size entry. The others give once, few or many, or a class for an expanded clone.

v_gene,j_gene,d_gene,abundance,CDR3nt,CDR3aa
TRBV28,TRBJ2-6,TRBD1,-,TGTGCCAGCAGTTGGGGACAGGGGGCGCCTGGGGCCAACGTCCTGACTTTC,CASSWGQGAPGANVLTF
TRBV9,TRBJ2-1,TRBD1,-,TGTGCCAGCAGCGGGGGACAGGGGATCGACAATGAGCAGTTCTTC,CASSGGQGIDNEQFF
TRBV28,TRBJ2-1,TRBD2,-,TGTGCCAGCAGCCCAGGGACTAGCGGGAGGTTTTACAATGAGCAGTTCTTC,CASSPGTSGRFYNEQFF
TRBV20-1,TRBJ2-1,-,-,TGCAGTGCTGAAGGAGGCTATGAGCAGTTCTTC,CSAEGGYEQFF
TRBV19,TRBJ1-2,-,-,TGTGCCAGTAGTATGGAATACCAGGTGCGTGTAGACTATGGCTACACCTTC,CASSMEYQVRVDYGYTF
TRBV20-1,TRBJ2-5,TRBD1,-,TGCAGTGCGAGTCCAAATACCGGGACAGGGATTCACCAAGAGACCCAGTACTTC,CSASPNTGTGIHQETQYF
TRBV6-5,TRBJ2-7,-,-,TGTGCCAGCAGTTTAGGCGGCGGGCTTTACGAGCAGTACTTC,CASSLGGGLYEQYF
TRBV7-9,TRBJ1-4,TRBD1,-,TGTGCCAGCAGCCCCACAGGGACAGGGGTTGAAAAACTGTTTTTT,CASSPTGTGVEKLFF
TRBV4-2,TRBJ2-7,TRBD2,-,TGTGCCAGCAGCCAAGAAAGGACTAGCGGGTACGAGCAGTACTTC,CASSQERTSGYEQYF
TRBV6-5,TRBJ1-2,-,-,TGTGCCAGCACCATCACCGGTTCAGGTGGCTACACCTTC,CASTITGSGGYTF
TRBV7-2,TRBJ2-1,-,-,TGTGCCAGCAGCTTAGCGGGGGCTACCTACAATGAGCAGTTCTTC,CASSLAGATYNEQFF
TRBV5-1,TRBJ2-5,TRBD2,-,TGCGCCAGCAGTAAGGCCATAGCGGGAGAGACCCAGTACTTC,CASSKAIAGETQYF
TRBV20-1,TRBJ1-1,-,-,TGCAGTGCTAGTGACGTGGAAGCTTTCTTT,CSASDVEAFF
TRBV19,TRBJ1-1,-,once,TGTGCCAGTAGTGGCCCCCGGGCTAGGGGGAACACTGAAGCTTTCTTT,CASSGPRARGNTEAFF
TRBV9,TRBJ2-3,TRBD1,-,TGTGCCAGCAGCATCGGACAGGGTATGGGCACAGATACGCAGTATTTT,CASSIGQGMGTDTQYF
TRBV5-4,TRBJ2-5,TRBD1,-,TGTGCCACCAGGCACAGGGGAAAAGAGACCCAGTACTTC,CATRHRGKETQYF
TRBV27,TRBJ2-7,-,-,TGTGCCAGCAGTTTAACACCATCCTACGAGCAGTACTTC,CASSLTPSYEQYF
TRBV5-1,TRBJ1-4,-,-,TGCGCCAGCAGCCCGGCGGGACCAACTAATGAAAAACTGTTTTTT,CASSPAGPTNEKLFF
TRBV7-2,TRBJ2-1,TRBD2,-,TGTGCCAGCAGCTTGGGGATAGCGGGAGGTGGCGAGCAGTTCTTC,CASSLGIAGGGEQFF
TRBV7-3,TRBJ2-3,-,-,TGTGCCAGCAGCTCCATGCAGGGGTCTGCGCAGTATTTT,CASSSMQGSAQYF
TRBV7-2,TRBJ2-2,TRBD1,-,TGTGCCAGCAGCCCATTAAGACAGGGGTTCGGGGGGGAGCTGTTTTTT,CASSPLRQGFGGELFF
TRBV29-1,TRBJ2-1,-,-,TGCAGCGTTCCGAGGGCGGGGGCCGGTCCCGATGAGCAGTTCTTC,CSVPRAGAGPDEQFF
TRBV6-2/TRBV6-3,TRBJ1-1,-,-,TGTGCCAGCAGTCCCGGGACAAGACTGAACACTGAAGCTTTCTTT,CASSPGTRLNTEAFF
TRBV5-1,TRBJ2-3,-,once,TGCGCCAGCAGCTTGGCCTCGAGACAAAGCACAGATACGCAGTATTTT,CASSLASRQSTDTQYF
TRBV6-5,TRBJ1-4,-,few,TGTGCCAGCAGCCTACAGGCTGCAACTAATGAAAAACTGTTTTTT,CASSLQAATNEKLFF
TRBV2,TRBJ2-7,-,-,TGTGCCAGCAGTGATAAACAGGGTCCCTACGAGCAGTACTTC,CASSDKQGPYEQYF
TRBV11-3,TRBJ2-3,TRBD2,-,TGTGCCAGCAGCTTAGGTGCTAGCGGGAGCCCAGATACGCAGTATTTT,CASSLGASGSPDTQYF
TRBV5-1,TRBJ2-3,-,once,TGCGCCAGCAGCTTGGCCCCGTTTAGCACAGATACGCAGTATTTT,CASSLAPFSTDTQYF
TRBV28,TRBJ1-1,-,-,TGTGCCAGCAGAATAGAGGCTGAAGCTTTCTTT,CASRIEAEAFF
TRBV28,TRBJ2-1,-,-,TGTGCCAGCAGTTTATCTAGCGTCCTCAATGAGCAGTTCTTC,CASSLSSVLNEQFF
TRBV18,TRBJ2-2,TRBD1,-,TGTGCCAGCTCACTCGGGACAGAGGCCGGGGAGCTGTTTTTT,CASSLGTEAGELFF
TRBV10-2,TRBJ1-2,TRBD1,-,TGCGCCAGCAGTGAGTCGGGGACAGGGTATGGCTACACCTTC,CASSESGTGYGYTF
TRBV13,TRBJ2-7,TRBD1,-,TGTGCCAGCAGAGACCTAACAGGGGGAATGGATGAGCAGTACTTC,CASRDLTGGMDEQYF
TRBV19,TRBJ1-1,-,-,TGTGCCAGTCGAACGGTGACTGAAGCTTTCTTT,CASRTVTEAFF
TRBV6-2/TRBV6-3,TRBJ2-1,-,-,TGTGCCAGCAGCCAGACTCGTACCAGCTCCTACAATGAGCAGTTCTTC,CASSQTRTSSYNEQFF
TRBV11-2,TRBJ1-3,-,-,TGTGCCAGCAGCGTTACAGATCACGGAAACACCATATATTTT,CASSVTDHGNTIYF
TRBV29-1,TRBJ1-1,-,-,TGCAGCGTCCACCGACCCCAGGGTGAAGCTTTCTTT,CSVHRPQGEAFF
TRBV4-2,TRBJ2-7,TRBD2,-,TGTGCCAGCAGCCCGGCATTAGCGGGAGTCTCGGGAGAGCAGTACTTC,CASSPALAGVSGEQYF
TRBV7-2,TRBJ2-7,-,-,TGTGCCAGCAAACTGACGGCGGGTCCCGCCTACGAGCAGTACTTC,CASKLTAGPAYEQYF
TRBV28,TRBJ1-2,-,-,TGTGCCAGCAGTTCCCCCCGGACAGTTGGCTATGGCTACACCTTC,CASSSPRTVGYGYTF